A single count supports the clone carrying this T cell receptor beta chain. Its matching antigen is unknown. This entry comes from a study of CD8+ T cells in alopecia areata. Study details: Treated patients took oral tofacitinib at 5 to 10 mg twice daily. Study-wide points: Tissue-resident alphabeta T cells belonging to normal skin likewise get sequenced within scalp specimens. Possibly as an HLA-related effect, TCR sharing across patients appeared less clear than in mice.

Trimming shortened V by 4 bases and J by 4 bases, and 10 bases separated the two germline ends. Germline V gene sequence: CDR1 SNHLY, CDR2 FYNNEI. This CDR3 is built from 13 residues. Sorting separated CD4+ and CD8+ T cells out of PBMCs. RNA was extracted and reverse transcribed into cDNA as the sequencing template. Clones were sequenced by immunoSEQ multiplex PCR, and TCRdb holds only the in-frame ones, with some missing. The sample records 140,000 to 150,000 clones, roughly 64% being singletons. The J gene is TRBJ2-5, the V gene TRBV2, with a possible D match to TRBD1 (6 bases). The sequencing here drew on CD4+ T cells sorted from blood, taken at week 0. This TCR derives from a human donor with alopecia areata. The CDR3 DNA reads TGTGCCAGCAGTGGTGGCAGGGGAGAGACCCAGTACTTC. This gives the protein CASSGGRGETQYF.